The 18 T cell receptor beta chains below all came from one sample that was sequenced in a study of neurological immune-mediated disorders. Stated time point: longitudinal time-point 3. TCRdb redid the calling of the 5' RACE reads with MiXCR, one entry per CDR3 protein. The sample lists under 100,000 distinct CDR3 sequences; about 4.5% were seen once. Sequencing input: PBMCs. Receptors originate from a woman aged 60-75 years with multiple sclerosis.

The table lists this clonotype with many counts. The chain employs TRBV5-1 and TRBJ2-7; no clear D. Germline-derived CDR1 and CDR2 are SGHRS and YFSETQ. V lost 0 bases to trimming and J lost 2 bases, with 9 bases between them. CDR3 length equals 14 residues. DNA for the CDR3: TGCGCCAGCAGCTTGGAACCTCCCGCCTACGAGCAGTACTTC. Encoded protein: CASSLEPPAYEQYF.

Ten or more counts support this clonotype. The rearrangement joins TRBV28 to TRBJ2-2, with TRBD1 identical over 8 bases. This CDR3 has 18 amino acids. The germline CDR1 and CDR2 sequences are MDHEN and SYDVKM. Trimming removed 3 bases from V and 2 bases from J; junction bases left unmatched: 11. The CDR3 DNA reads TGTGCCAGCAGTTTCGGAAACGGACAGGGCCTCAACACCGGGGAGCTGTTTTTT. Translated, it gives CASSFGNGQGLNTGELFF.

Many counts were recorded for this clonotype. The chain employs TRBV5-5 and TRBJ1-6; TRBD1 matches 10 bases. Trimming at V came to 3 bases and at J to 10 bases, leaving 4 bases not matched to a gene. CDR1 is SGHKS, CDR2 YYEKEE, per germline (reference sequence). This CDR3 contains 14 residues. In DNA form, the CDR3 reads TGTGCCAGCAGCTCGGGACAGGGGAACTCACCCCTCCACTTT. It codes for CASSSGQGNSPLHF. Combining the CDR3 with reference TRBV5-5 and TRBJ1-6 gives the whole variable domain DAGVTQSPTHLIKTRGQQVTLRCSPISGHKSVSWYQQVLGQGPQFIFQYYEKEERGRGNFPDRFSARQFPNYSSELNVNALLLGDSALYLCASSSGQGNSPLHFGNGTRLTVT.

The sample holds many counts of this clonotype. The chain has TRBV7-9 and TRBJ1-2; tentative D call: TRBD1 (5 bases). Trimming took 5 bases from V and 2 from J, leaving 6 bases between them. The CDR3 has 12 amino acids. Germline V gene lookup returns CDR1 SEHNR and CDR2 FQNEAQ (reference sequence). The CDR3 bases are TGTGCCAGCAGCCCAGGGAACTATGGCTACACCTTC. It translates to CASSPGNYGYTF.

This clonotype was recorded at least ten times. The chain links TRBV20-1 to TRBJ1-4; 8 bases match TRBD1. The CDR3 covers 13 residues. Germline CDR1 DFQATT, CDR2 SNEGSKA (reference sequence). Trimming cost V 5 bases and J 7 bases; bases outside gene matches: 6. In DNA form, the CDR3 reads TGCAGTGCTCCGAGTACAGGGGGTGAAAAACTGTTTTTT. Protein product: CSAPSTGGEKLFF.

This clonotype was seen at least ten times. V gene TRBV20-1 combines with J gene TRBJ2-4; 7 bases align to TRBD1. The trim removed 0 bases at V and 6 bases at J, leaving 5 bases unmatched. Germline V gene sequence: CDR1 DFQATT, CDR2 SNEGSKA (reference sequence). There are 14 residues in the CDR3. The CDR3 loop reads CSARDEGGPNIQYF. The CDR3 DNA follows: TGCAGTGCTAGAGATGAAGGGGGCCCAAACATTCAGTACTTC.

In this sample, this clonotype turned up a few times. V is TRBV6-5 and J is TRBJ2-7; weak D call: TRBD1 (6 bases). V dropped 6 bases and J dropped 2 bases, with 11 bases sitting between them. The CDR3 has 13 amino acids. CDR1 and CDR2 (germline): MNHEY, SVGAGI. This CDR3 reads CASSNRDPYEQYF. The CDR3 DNA reads TGTGCCAGCAGCAACAGGGACCCCTACGAGCAGTACTTC.

Ten or more counts support this clonotype. This chain uses TRBV7-2 with TRBJ1-5; maybe TRBD1 (5 bases). The V end was cut by 5 bases, the J end by 5 bases, with 16 bases between. Germline V gene data show CDR1 as SGHTA and CDR2 as FQGNSA. The CDR3 runs 15 residues. The CDR3 spells CASSRRVGGDQPQHF. CDR3 nucleotides: TGTGCCAGCAGCAGAAGAGTGGGGGGGGATCAGCCCCAGCATTTT.

This clonotype was counted ten times or more. The chain has TRBV3-1 and TRBJ2-5, with 7 bases matching TRBD2. The V gene's germline CDR1 is LGHDT and CDR2 YNNKEL (reference sequence). This CDR3 comprises 14 residues. V dropped 2 bases and J dropped 0; count of bases not matched to a gene: 0. CDR3 nucleotide sequence: TGTGCCAGCAGCCAAAGCGGGGACCAAGAGACCCAGTACTTC. Amino acids: CASSQSGDQETQYF.

This clonotype was counted ten times or more. The chain links TRBV9 to TRBJ2-3; 10 bases align to TRBD2. Germline V CDR1 and CDR2: SGDLS, YYNGEE. J was trimmed by 4 bases and V by 0 bases; bases with no gene match: 11. This CDR3 contains 18 residues. Here the CDR3 reads CASSVASRVAGGPDTQYF. The CDR3 DNA reads TGTGCCAGCAGCGTAGCCTCCCGGGTAGCGGGGGGCCCAGATACGCAGTATTTT.

The table lists this clonotype with many counts. This rearrangement joins TRBV5-1 to TRBJ2-5; TRBD1 might be the D (7 bases). Trimming stripped 0 bases from V and 6 bases from J, with 12 bases between. The germline CDR1 and CDR2 sequences are SGHRS and YFSETQ. The CDR3 runs 14 residues. DNA for the CDR3: TGCGCCAGCAGCTTGGACAGGGGAGGACAGACCCAGTACTTC. Its protein product is CASSLDRGGQTQYF. The full variable domain, completed using reference TRBV5-1 and TRBJ2-5, is KAGVTQTPRYLIKTRGQQVTLSCSPISGHRSVSWYQQTPGQGLQFLFEYFSETQRNKGNFPGRFSGRQFSNSRSEMNVSTLELGDSALYLCASSLDRGGQTQYFGPGTRLLVL.

This clonotype was found many times. This chain connects TRBV5-1 to TRBJ1-1, with D tentatively TRBD1 (5 bases). The CDR3 is 14 residues long. V dropped 7 bases and J dropped 1 base, with 14 bases sitting between them. CDR1 and CDR2 from the germline V gene are SGHRS and YFSETQ. The CDR3, as DNA: TGCGCCAGCGGGGCCGATTATTCGAACACTGAAGCTTTCTTT. Translation: CASGADYSNTEAFF.

This clonotype was found many times. CDR3 bases: TGCAGCGTCAGGCCCCGGGGGCCCCAAGAGACCCAGTACTTC. Encoded protein: CSVRPRGPQETQYF. V and J are TRBV29-1 and TRBJ2-5; TRBD1 or TRBD2 may be the D gene (6 bases each). The CDR3 extends over 14 amino acids. V was cut by 6 bases and J by 1 base, with 15 bases left in between. Germline V lookup: CDR1 SQVTM, CDR2 ANQGSEA. Variable domain in full (rest from reference TRBV29-1 and TRBJ2-5): SAVISQKPSRDICQRGTSLTIQCQVDSQVTMMFWYRQQPGQSLTLIATANQGSEATYESGFVIDKFPISRPNLTFSTLTVSNMSPEDSSIYLCSVRPRGPQETQYFGPGTRLLVL.

This clonotype was counted ten times or more. The V gene is TRBV12-3 or TRBV12-4, the J gene TRBJ2-1, with a possible D match to TRBD1 (6 bases). V lost 2 bases to trimming and J lost 0 bases, with 17 bases between them. The CDR3 is made up of 18 amino acids. CDR3 loop: CASSLFVLGASSYNEQFF. The CDR3 DNA follows: TGTGCCAGCAGTTTATTCGTACTGGGGGCGAGCTCCTACAATGAGCAGTTCTTC.

A few counts support this clonotype. CDR3 sequence reads: CASRDGVTEAFF. The CDR3 DNA is TGTGCCAGCAGAGATGGGGTCACTGAAGCTTTCTTT. The V and J genes are TRBV6-2 or TRBV6-3 and TRBJ1-1; D is uncertain. In germline, CDR1 is MNHEY, CDR2 SVGEGT. With 6 bases removed from V and 4 bases from J, the gap between germline ends came to 9 bases. The CDR3 is made up of 12 amino acids.

This clonotype was detected many times. The genes are TRBV5-6 and TRBJ1-1, with 9 bases fitting TRBD1. CDR1 SGHDT and CDR2 YYEEEE come from the germline V gene. The CDR3 runs to 16 residues. Trimming removed 4 bases from V and 5 bases from J; junction bases left unmatched: 12. This chain's CDR3 is CASSPTVQGASTEAFF. The DNA for the CDR3 is TGTGCCAGCAGCCCCACCGTACAGGGGGCGAGTACTGAAGCTTTCTTT.

This clonotype has ten or more counts. The V and J genes are TRBV5-1 and TRBJ2-5, with TRBD1 as a possible D gene (6 bases). The length of the CDR3 is 14 residues. CDR1 and CDR2 from the germline V gene are SGHRS and YFSETQ. V shed 4 bases and J shed 4 bases, with 14 bases lying between them. The chain's CDR3 is CASSLHRAPETQYF. Here the CDR3 DNA reads TGCGCCAGCAGCCTACACAGGGCCCCAGAGACCCAGTACTTC. Based on the CDR3 plus reference TRBV5-1 and TRBJ2-5, the full variable domain is KAGVTQTPRYLIKTRGQQVTLSCSPISGHRSVSWYQQTPGQGLQFLFEYFSETQRNKGNFPGRFSGRQFSNSRSEMNVSTLELGDSALYLCASSLHRAPETQYFGPGTRLLVL.

This clonotype was seen repeatedly, ten times or more. The CDR3 sequence is CASSPLAGVYNEQFF. In nucleotides, the CDR3 is TGTGCCAGCAGTCCTCTAGCGGGGGTCTACAATGAGCAGTTCTTC. This chain connects TRBV12-3 or TRBV12-4 to TRBJ2-1, with 10 bases that match TRBD2. There are 15 residues in the CDR3. The ends lost 5 bases at V and 3 bases at J; junction bases unmatched: 4.